A single sample gave rise to the 11 T cell receptor beta chains below, sequenced in a study of shared clonotypes between healthy human individuals. Assay: immunoSEQ multiplex PCR; the TCRdb copy retains only in-frame clones and omits some. This sample has 950,000 to 1,200,000 clones, with approximately 77% found just once. The source material was memory CD4+ T cells from PBMCs. Subset reported: CD45RA-negative fraction. Source of these receptors: a man younger than 30 in good health. Some clones in this sample may be carry-over from other donors' samples.

In its sample, this clone was seen a few times. The V call is TRBV2, the J call TRBJ1-5; 8 bases match TRBD1. Trimming removed 6 bases from V and 5 bases from J; junction bases left unmatched: 6. Germline CDR1 reads SNHLY; CDR2 reads FYNNEI. The CDR3 has 14 residues. In nucleotides, the CDR3 is TGTGCCAGCAGCGGGGACAGGAGGGATCAGCCCCAGCATTTT. This sequence encodes CASSGDRRDQPQHF.

Note on this clone: This CDR3 is also generated by other DNA sequences in the sample. The rearrangement joins TRBV4-3 to TRBJ2-5, with a possible D match to TRBD1 (5 bases). The CDR3 length is 14 residues. Trimming left V 0 bases short and J 5 bases short, with 10 bases between. Per germline, CDR1 LGHNA and CDR2 YSLEER. Here the CDR3 reads CASSQEGQTETQYF. CDR3 DNA sequence: TGCGCCAGCAGCCAAGAGGGGCAAACGGAGACCCAGTACTTC.

The rearrangement joins TRBV6-6 to TRBJ2-7; 8 bases line up with TRBD2. Losses at the gene ends were 2 bases for V and 9 bases for J; bases not matched to a gene: 9. Germline V CDR1 and CDR2: MNHNY, SVGAGI (reference sequence). The CDR3 is 14 amino acids. The CDR3 here is CASSYRQREYPQYF. CDR3 bases: TGTGCCAGCAGTTACCGCCAGCGGGAGTACCCGCAGTACTTC.

V gene TRBV20-1 combines with J gene TRBJ1-2; unclear D gene. Germline V lookup: CDR1 DFQATT, CDR2 SNEGSKA (reference sequence). This CDR3 contains 10 residues. The V end was cut by 5 bases, the J end by 8 bases, with 9 bases between. The CDR3 coding sequence is TGCAGTGCTTTTCAGTGGGGCTACACCTTC. As protein: CSAFQWGYTF.

Concerning this clone itself: The same CDR3 can be traced to other DNA sequences in this sample. This chain connects TRBV7-3 to TRBJ2-1; 7 nucleotides match TRBD2. V shed 5 bases, J shed 0 bases, and the junction held 4 bases outside the gene matches. From germline, CDR1 is SGHTA and CDR2 FQGTGA. CDR3 size: 15 residues. In nucleotides, the CDR3 is TGTGCCAGCAGCCCTATAGCGGGCTCCTACAATGAGCAGTTCTTC. Translation gives CASSPIAGSYNEQFF.

The chain employs TRBV4-1 and TRBJ2-5; TRBD2 matches at 7 bases. The germline V gene has CDR1 MGHRA and CDR2 YSYEKL. The CDR3 consists of 14 residues. V lost 4 bases, J lost 9 bases, and 11 bases stayed unmatched. The CDR3 DNA sequence: TGCGCCAGCAGCCCTTCTAGCGGACCACGGGCCCAGTACTTC. Residues: CASSPSSGPRAQYF.

This clone was counted once. The chain carries TRBV28 and TRBJ1-5; D perhaps matches TRBD1 (5 bases). Trimming took off 8 bases at V and 0 bases at J, with 14 bases between the two ends. This CDR3 is built from 15 residues. Germline CDR1 reads MDHEN; CDR2 reads SYDVKM. CDR3 amino acids: CASSSGGGSNQPQHF. The CDR3 nucleotides are TGTGCCAGCTCCTCTGGGGGGGGTAGCAATCAGCCCCAGCATTTT.

V is TRBV28 and J is TRBJ2-5; weak D call: TRBD2 (5 bases). Trimming took 6 bases from V and 5 from J, leaving 13 bases between them. The germline CDR1 and CDR2 sequences are MDHEN and SYDVKM. This CDR3 contains 13 residues. CDR3 loop: CASSDTRGETQYF. The CDR3, as DNA: TGTGCCAGCAGCGACACGCGAGGGGAGACCCAGTACTTC.

The chain couples TRBV7-6 to TRBJ2-1, with D hard to call. CDR1 and CDR2 from the germline V gene are SGHVS and FNYEAQ. The V end lost 2 bases, the J end lost 0 bases, and 8 bases lay between the germline ends. CDR3 length equals 15 residues. The CDR3: CASSLPSGSYNEQFF. CDR3 coding DNA: TGTGCCAGCAGCTTACCCTCCGGCTCCTACAATGAGCAGTTCTTC.

The gene calls are TRBV18 and TRBJ2-2; TRBD1 matches 7 bases. J lost 5 bases, V lost 3 bases, and 9 bases had no gene match. Germline V lookup: CDR1 KGHSH, CDR2 LQKENI. CDR3 length: 16 residues. Here the CDR3 reads CASSPDRAGGTGELFF. The CDR3 coding sequence is TGTGCCAGCTCACCTGACAGGGCAGGAGGTACCGGGGAGCTGTTTTTT.

The rearrangement links TRBV2 to TRBJ2-3; D remains ambiguous. The germline gives CDR1 SNHLY, CDR2 FYNNEI. V lost 2 bases, J lost 6 bases, and 9 bases lay in between. The CDR3 runs 13 residues. CDR3 bases: TGTGCCAGCAGTGAATACAGTACGGATACGCAGTATTTT. As protein: CASSEYSTDTQYF.